The source of this T cell receptor (beta chain) is a study of CD8 T cells in Susac syndrome. After extraction with the RNeasy kit, 0.5 to 1 ug of the RNA was reverse transcribed using random hexamers. immunoSEQ multiplex PCR amplified TCR beta CDR3 across 54 Vbeta, 13 Jbeta. TCRdb passed the immunoSEQ multiplex PCR reads through MiXCR, listing each CDR3 protein once. The table has about 430,000 distinct CDR3 sequences, roughly 85% seen once. The authors carried out high-throughput sequencing of TCR beta. They applied it to CD8+ and CD4+ T cells obtained from blood. Patients with stable or active relapsing-remitting disease, all of them treatment-naive, made up the multiple sclerosis controls. TEMRA cells were FACS-enriched, and CD8+ and CD4+ T cells were isolated negatively. Sequenced sample: CD8+ T cells from PBMCs. The sequence came from a human donor with multiple sclerosis.

CDR3 region: CASSLEGWQPQHF. The CDR3 DNA reads as TGTGCCAGCAGCTTGGAAGGCTGGCAGCCCCAGCATTTT. V and J are TRBV5-5 and TRBJ1-5; the D is unclear. V dropped 0 bases and J dropped 7 bases, with 8 bases sitting between them. CDR3 length: 13 residues. Germline V CDR1 and CDR2: SGHKS, YYEKEE (reference sequence). The full variable domain, rest sourced from reference TRBV5-5 and TRBJ1-5, is DAGVTQSPTHLIKTRGQQVTLRCSPISGHKSVSWYQQVLGQGPQFIFQYYEKEERGRGNFPDRFSARQFPNYSSELNVNALLLGDSALYLCASSLEGWQPQHFGDGTRLSIL.